The present T cell receptor (beta chain) was sequenced within a study of T cell clusters in autoimmune cytopenias. This clonotype is labeled medium-sized based on frequency. The CDR3 has 14 amino acids. Per the germline V gene, CDR1 is SGHRS and CDR2 is YFSETQ. TRB amplification used roughly 250 ng of peripheral blood genomic DNA. TRB rearrangements were amplified by touch-down multiplex PCR with mixed TRB-A/B primers. TCRdb derives one entry per CDR3 protein from the multiplex PCR reads, leaving out DNA. This repertoire includes about 2,100 distinct CDR3 sequences. This sequence originates from a human donor with an autoimmune cytopenia or autoimmune hepatitis (not recorded which). The chain has TRBV5-1 and TRBJ2-5; TCRdb's assignment of TRBD1 cannot be checked, as there is no DNA. Sequencing used peripheral blood. The chain's CDR3 is CASSFSGALGTQYF.